This TCR beta chain stems from a study of radiation and T cells in renal cell carcinoma. This CDR3 comprises 13 residues. The germline V gene has CDR1 MGHRA and CDR2 YSYEKL. The ends were cut back, 2 bases at V and 4 bases at J, with 6 bases in the middle. Profiled with immunoSEQ multiplex PCR; TCRdb holds only in-frame clones, not every one. The sample lists 70,000 or so clones; roughly 87% were seen once. Time point noted: blood 2 weeks post-SBRT. This sample's treatment: 15 Gy SBRT to primary tumor, nephrectomy 4 weeks later. Serial blood draws occurred at baseline and 2 and 4 weeks post-SBRT. This material consisted of blood, taken from a patient whose treatment included radiotherapy and nephrectomy. The receptor was isolated from a man aged 55 to 70 with renal cell carcinoma. The chain joins TRBV4-1 to TRBJ2-1; D unresolved. The CDR3 spells CASSQRQYNEQFF. The CDR3 bases are TGCGCCAGCAGCCAAAGGCAGTACAATGAGCAGTTCTTC.